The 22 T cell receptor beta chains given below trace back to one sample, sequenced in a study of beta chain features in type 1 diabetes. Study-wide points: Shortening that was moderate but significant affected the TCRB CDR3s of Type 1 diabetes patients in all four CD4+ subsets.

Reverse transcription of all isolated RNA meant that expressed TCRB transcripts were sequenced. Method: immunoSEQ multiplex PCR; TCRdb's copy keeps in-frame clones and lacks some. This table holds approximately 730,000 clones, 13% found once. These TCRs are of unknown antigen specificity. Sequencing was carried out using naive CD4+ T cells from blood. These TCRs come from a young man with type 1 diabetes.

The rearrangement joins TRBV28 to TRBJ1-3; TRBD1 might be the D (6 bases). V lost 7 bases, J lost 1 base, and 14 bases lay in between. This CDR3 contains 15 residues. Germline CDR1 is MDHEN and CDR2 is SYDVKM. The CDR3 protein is CASNQGTPSGNTIYF. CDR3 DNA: TGTGCCAGCAACCAGGGGACTCCATCTGGAAACACCATATATTTT.

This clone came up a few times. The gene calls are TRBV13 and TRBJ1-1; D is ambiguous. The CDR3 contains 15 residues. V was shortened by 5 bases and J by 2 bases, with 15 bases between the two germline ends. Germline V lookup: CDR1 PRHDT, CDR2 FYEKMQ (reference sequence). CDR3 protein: CASSPRRIANTEAFF. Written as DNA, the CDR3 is TGTGCCAGCAGCCCCCGCAGGATTGCCAACACTGAAGCTTTCTTT.

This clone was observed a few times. As DNA, the CDR3 is TGTGCCAGCAGCCGCCGGGACAGTGAAGAGACCCAGTACTTC. It is translated as CASSRRDSEETQYF. The gene calls are TRBV11-3 and TRBJ2-5; 7 positions agree with TRBD1. The J segment lost 3 bases and the V segment lost 5 bases, leaving 6 bases of the junction unmatched. This CDR3 is 14 amino acids long. Germline V gene sequence: CDR1 SGHNT, CDR2 YENEEA.

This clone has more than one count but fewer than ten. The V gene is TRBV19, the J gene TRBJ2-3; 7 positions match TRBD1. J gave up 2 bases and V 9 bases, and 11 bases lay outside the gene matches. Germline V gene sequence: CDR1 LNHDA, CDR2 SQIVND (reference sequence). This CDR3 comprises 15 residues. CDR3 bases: TGTGCCAGCAACCCCGGGGACAGTTTCACAGATACGCAGTATTTT. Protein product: CASNPGDSFTDTQYF.

The CDR3 DNA follows: TGTGCCAGCAGTTTCATCCAAAACACTGAAGCTTTCTTT. Protein sequence: CASSFIQNTEAFF. The chain combines TRBV27 with TRBJ1-1; D not certain. CDR1 MNHEY and CDR2 SMNVEV come from the germline V gene (reference sequence). Trimming took 3 bases from V and 2 from J, leaving 7 bases between them. The CDR3 loop spans 13 amino acids.

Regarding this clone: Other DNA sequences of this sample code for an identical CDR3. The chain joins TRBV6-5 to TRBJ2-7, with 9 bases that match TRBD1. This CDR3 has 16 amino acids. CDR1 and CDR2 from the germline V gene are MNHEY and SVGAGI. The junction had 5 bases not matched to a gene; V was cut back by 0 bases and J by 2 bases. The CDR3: CASSYSTGTGPYEQYF. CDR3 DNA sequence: TGTGCCAGCAGTTACTCGACCGGGACAGGGCCCTACGAGCAGTACTTC.

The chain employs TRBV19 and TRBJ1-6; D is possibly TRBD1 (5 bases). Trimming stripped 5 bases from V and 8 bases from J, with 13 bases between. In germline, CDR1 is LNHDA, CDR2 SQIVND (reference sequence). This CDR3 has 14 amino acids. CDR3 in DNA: TGTGCCAGTAGTCCCGGGACGGATTATTCACCCCTCCACTTT. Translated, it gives CASSPGTDYSPLHF.

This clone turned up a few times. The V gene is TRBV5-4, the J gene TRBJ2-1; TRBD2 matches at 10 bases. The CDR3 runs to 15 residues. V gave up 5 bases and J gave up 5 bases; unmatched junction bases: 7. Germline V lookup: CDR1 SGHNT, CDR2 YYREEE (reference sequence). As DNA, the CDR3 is TGTGCCAGCAGTTTAGGACTAGCGGAGAACAATGAGCAGTTCTTC. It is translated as CASSLGLAENNEQFF.

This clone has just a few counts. CDR3: CASSQEGLLTEAFF. The CDR3 nucleotides read TGTGCCAGCAGCCAAGAGGGACTGCTCACTGAAGCTTTCTTT. The chain recombines TRBV14 with TRBJ1-1; D is perhaps TRBD1 (5 bases). Per germline, CDR1 SGHDN and CDR2 FVKESK. Trimming left V 0 bases short and J 4 bases short, with 9 bases between. The CDR3 extends over 14 amino acids.

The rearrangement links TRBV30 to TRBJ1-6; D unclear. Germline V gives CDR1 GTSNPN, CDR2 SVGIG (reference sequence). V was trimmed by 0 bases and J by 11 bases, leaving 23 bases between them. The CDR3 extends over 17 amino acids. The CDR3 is CAWSVRGWARTRPPLHF. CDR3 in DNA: TGTGCCTGGAGTGTACGAGGTTGGGCGCGGACGAGACCACCCCTCCACTTT.

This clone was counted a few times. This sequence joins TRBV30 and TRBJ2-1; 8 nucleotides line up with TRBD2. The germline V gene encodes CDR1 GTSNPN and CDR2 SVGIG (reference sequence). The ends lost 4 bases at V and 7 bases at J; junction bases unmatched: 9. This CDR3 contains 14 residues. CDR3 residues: CAWTSGGGWNEQFF. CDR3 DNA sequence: TGTGCCTGGACCTCCGGCGGGGGGTGGAATGAGCAGTTCTTC.

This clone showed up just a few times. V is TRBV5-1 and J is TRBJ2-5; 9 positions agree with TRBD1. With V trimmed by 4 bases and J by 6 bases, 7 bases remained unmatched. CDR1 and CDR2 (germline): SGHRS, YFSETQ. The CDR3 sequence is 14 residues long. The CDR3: CASSTGQGVKTQYF. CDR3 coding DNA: TGCGCCAGCAGCACGGGACAGGGCGTTAAGACCCAGTACTTC.

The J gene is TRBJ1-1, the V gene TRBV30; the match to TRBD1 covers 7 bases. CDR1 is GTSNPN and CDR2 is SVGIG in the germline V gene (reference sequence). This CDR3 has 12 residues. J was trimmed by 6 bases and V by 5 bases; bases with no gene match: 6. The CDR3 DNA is TGTGCCTGGGGACAGGCGATCGCTGAAGCTTTCTTT. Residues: CAWGQAIAEAFF.

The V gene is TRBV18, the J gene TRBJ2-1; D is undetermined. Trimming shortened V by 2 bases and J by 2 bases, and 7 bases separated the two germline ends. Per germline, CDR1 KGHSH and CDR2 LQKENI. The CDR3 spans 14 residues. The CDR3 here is CASSPFTPYNEQFF. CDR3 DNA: TGTGCCAGCTCACCATTTACCCCCTACAATGAGCAGTTCTTC.

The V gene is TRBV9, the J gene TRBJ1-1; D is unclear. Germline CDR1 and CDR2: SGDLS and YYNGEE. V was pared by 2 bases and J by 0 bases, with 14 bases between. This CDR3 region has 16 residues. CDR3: CASSVGPDGVNTEAFF. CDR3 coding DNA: TGTGCCAGCAGCGTGGGCCCCGACGGTGTGAACACTGAAGCTTTCTTT.

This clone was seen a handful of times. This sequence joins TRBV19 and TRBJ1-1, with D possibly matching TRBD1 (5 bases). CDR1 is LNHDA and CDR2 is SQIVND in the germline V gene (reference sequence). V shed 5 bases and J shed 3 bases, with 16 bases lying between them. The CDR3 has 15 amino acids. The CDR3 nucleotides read TGTGCCAGTAGTGTGCAGGGTTTCGATGACACTGAAGCTTTCTTT. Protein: CASSVQGFDDTEAFF.

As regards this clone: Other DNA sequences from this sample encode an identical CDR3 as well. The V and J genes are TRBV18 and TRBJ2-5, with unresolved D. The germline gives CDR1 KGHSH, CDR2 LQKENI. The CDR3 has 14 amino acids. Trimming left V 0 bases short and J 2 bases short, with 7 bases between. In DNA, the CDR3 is TGTGCCAGCTCACCACCCGGCCTACAAGAGACCCAGTACTTC. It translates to CASSPPGLQETQYF. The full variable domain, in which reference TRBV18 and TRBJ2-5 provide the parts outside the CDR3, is NAGVMQNPRHLVRRRGQEARLRCSPMKGHSHVYWYRQLPEEGLKFMVYLQKENIIDESGMPKERFSAEFPKEGPSILRIQQVVRGDSAAYFCASSPPGLQETQYFGPGTRLLVL.

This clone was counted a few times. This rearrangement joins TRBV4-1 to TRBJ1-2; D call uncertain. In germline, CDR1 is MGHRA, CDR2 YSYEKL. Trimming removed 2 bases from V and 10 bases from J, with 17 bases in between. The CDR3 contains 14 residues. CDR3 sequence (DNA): TGCGCCAGCAGCCAACTCCCCTCCCCCAGCTCCTACACCTTC. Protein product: CASSQLPSPSSYTF.

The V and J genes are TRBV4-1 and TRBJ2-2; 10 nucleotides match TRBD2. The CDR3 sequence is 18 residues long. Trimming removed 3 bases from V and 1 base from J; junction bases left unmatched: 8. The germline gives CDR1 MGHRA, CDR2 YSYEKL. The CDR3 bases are TGCGCCAGCAGCCACTCCAGCGGGGGGGAAATGAACACCGGGGAGCTGTTTTTT. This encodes CASSHSSGGEMNTGELFF.

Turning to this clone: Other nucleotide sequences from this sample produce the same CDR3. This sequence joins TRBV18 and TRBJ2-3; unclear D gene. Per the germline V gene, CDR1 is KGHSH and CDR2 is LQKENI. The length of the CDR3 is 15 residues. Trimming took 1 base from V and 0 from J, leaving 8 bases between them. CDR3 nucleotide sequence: TGTGCCAGCTCACCACAGGGTACTAGCACAGATACGCAGTATTTT. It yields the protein CASSPQGTSTDTQYF.

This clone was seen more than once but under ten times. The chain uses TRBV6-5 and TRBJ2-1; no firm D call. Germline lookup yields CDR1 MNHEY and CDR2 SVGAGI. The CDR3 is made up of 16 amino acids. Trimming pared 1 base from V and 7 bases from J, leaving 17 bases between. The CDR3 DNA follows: TGTGCCAGCAGTTACTTTTCCGGGTCCGGTCCGAATGAGCAGTTCTTC. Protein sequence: CASSYFSGSGPNEQFF.

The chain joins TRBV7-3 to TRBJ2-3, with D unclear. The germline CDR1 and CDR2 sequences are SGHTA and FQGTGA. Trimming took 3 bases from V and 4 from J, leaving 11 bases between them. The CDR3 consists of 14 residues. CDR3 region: CASSFTQLADTQYF. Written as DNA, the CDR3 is TGTGCCAGCAGCTTCACACAGCTGGCAGATACGCAGTATTTT.